The clone carrying this T cell receptor beta chain was seen ten or more times. What it recognizes is unknown. The sample is drawn from a study of T cells in Graves' hyperthyroidism and ophthalmopathy. Study results and caveats: Peripheral blood also featured most of the thyroid clonotypes expanded above 0.001. Model predictions of ophthalmopathy came a median 6.5 months before onset. Classification by a 13 V-J model distinguished ophthalmopathy from stable hyperthyroidism.

Patients aged 18 to 65 had newly diagnosed hyperthyroidism of under 2 months' duration. TCR beta CDR3 sequences were amplified from RNA transcripts. The primer set for the first-round RT-PCR of the TCR CDR3 was HTBI. TCRdb called the multiplex PCR reads again in MiXCR, with one record for every CDR3 protein. This table holds more than 550,000 distinct CDR3 sequences, 15% to 20% found once. Germline lookup yields CDR1 MDHEN and CDR2 SYDVKM. The CDR3 runs 14 residues. The V and J ends lost 6 bases and 7 bases, in that order; junction bases with no gene match: 4. The sequence was obtained from a man aged 45 to 65 with Graves' hyperthyroidism. Sequencing input: blood. This chain joins TRBV28 and TRBJ1-5, with 12 bases lining up with TRBD1. The CDR3 loop reads CASSGTGGWQPQHF. The CDR3, as DNA: TGTGCCAGCAGCGGGACAGGGGGCTGGCAGCCCCAGCATTTT.